This T cell receptor (beta chain) was identified during a study of CD8+CD57+ T cells in acquired aplastic anemia. Background on the study: Isolated CD4+ and CD8+ cells, once sorted, yielded DNA averaging 3.2 ug.

The study's findings and limits: About 29 sequences, all CD8+ CDR3, were shared between patients and controls.

Sequencing was done on patients that had shown CD8+CD57+ cell expansion by flow cytometry. This CDR3 has 16 residues. The germline CDR1 and CDR2 sequences are KGHSH and LQKENI. The V end was cut by 0 bases, the J end by 4 bases, with 14 bases between. The template for TCR beta VDJ and CDR3 sequence profiling was genomic DNA. One entry per CDR3 protein, called by TCRdb with MiXCR from the reads. The table has around 200,000 distinct CDR3 sequences, around 50% seen once. Only one count was recorded for this clonotype. Its antigen is currently unknown. The chain links TRBV18 to TRBJ2-3; D may match TRBD1 or TRBD2 (5 bases each). The specimen was sorted CD4+, CD8+, or CD8+CD57+ T cells (not recorded which) from PBMCs. This sequence was found in a human donor with aplastic anemia. CDR3 region: CASSPPRGELSDTQYF. CDR3 in DNA: TGTGCCAGCTCACCACCGAGAGGGGAATTGTCAGATACGCAGTATTTT.